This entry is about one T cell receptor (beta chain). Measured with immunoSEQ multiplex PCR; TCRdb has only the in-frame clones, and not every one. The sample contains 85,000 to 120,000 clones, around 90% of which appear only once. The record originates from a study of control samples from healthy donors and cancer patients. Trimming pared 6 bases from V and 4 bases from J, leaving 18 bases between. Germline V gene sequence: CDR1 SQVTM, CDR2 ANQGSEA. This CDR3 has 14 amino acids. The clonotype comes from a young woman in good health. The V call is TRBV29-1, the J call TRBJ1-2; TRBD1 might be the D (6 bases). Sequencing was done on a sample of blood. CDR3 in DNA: TGCAGCGTCCAATTCCAGGGGTTCGGCTATGGCTACACCTTC. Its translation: CSVQFQGFGYGYTF.